This T cell receptor beta chain was identified during a study of T cells in women clearing cervical HPV infection. Study conclusions and caveats: It is unknown whether associations predate infection; no effector/memory or HPV-specific sorting. T-cell numbers per sample were unknown and may explain richness differences. Cases carried less TRBV6-7 than controls: about 0.1% versus 0.15%.

Comments on this clone: No antigen is known for it. The missing CDR3 end, 3 residues past where the read stops, is filled in from the germline J gene.

V lost 3 bases and J 4 bases, leaving 15 bases between the germline ends. Germline V gene data show CDR1 as SEHNR and CDR2 as FQNEAQ (reference sequence). The CDR3 sequence is 15 residues long. All participants had a single incident cervical HPV16 infection, and prevalent HPV16 infections were excluded. TCRdb's copy holds only in-frame clones and misses some; the assay was immunoSEQ multiplex PCR. This sample's clone table lists 18,000 or so clones. Specimen: blood buffy coat. The clonotype comes from a woman aged 18-70 years with a cervical HPV16 infection that either progressed to CIN3+ or cleared (not recorded which). J is TRBJ1-2 and V is TRBV7-9; D is ambiguous. The CDR3 region is CASSFSGALGYGYTF. The part of the CDR3 DNA that was read is TGTGCCAGCAGCTTCTCAGGAGCTCTTGGCTATGGC.